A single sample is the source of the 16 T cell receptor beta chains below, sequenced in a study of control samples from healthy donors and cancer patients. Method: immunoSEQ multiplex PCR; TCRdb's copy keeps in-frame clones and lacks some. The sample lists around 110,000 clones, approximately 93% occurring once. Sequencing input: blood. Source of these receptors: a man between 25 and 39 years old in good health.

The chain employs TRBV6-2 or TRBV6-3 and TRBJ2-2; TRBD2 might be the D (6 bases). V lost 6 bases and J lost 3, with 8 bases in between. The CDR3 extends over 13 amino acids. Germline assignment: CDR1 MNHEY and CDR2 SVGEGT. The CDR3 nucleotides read TGTGCCAGCAGCAGGGAGGACACCGGGGAGCTGTTTTTT. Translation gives CASSREDTGELFF.

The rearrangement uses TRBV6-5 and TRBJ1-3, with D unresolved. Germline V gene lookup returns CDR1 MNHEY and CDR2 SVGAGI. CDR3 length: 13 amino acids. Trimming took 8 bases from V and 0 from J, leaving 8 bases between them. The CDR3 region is CASSGSSGNTIYF. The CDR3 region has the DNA TGTGCCAGCTCGGGGAGCTCTGGAAACACCATATATTTT.

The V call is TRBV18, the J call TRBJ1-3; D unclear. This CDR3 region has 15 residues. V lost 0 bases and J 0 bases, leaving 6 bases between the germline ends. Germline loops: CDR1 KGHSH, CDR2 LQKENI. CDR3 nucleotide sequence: TGTGCCAGCTCACCACCAGGTTTCTCTGGAAACACCATATATTTT. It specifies CASSPPGFSGNTIYF.

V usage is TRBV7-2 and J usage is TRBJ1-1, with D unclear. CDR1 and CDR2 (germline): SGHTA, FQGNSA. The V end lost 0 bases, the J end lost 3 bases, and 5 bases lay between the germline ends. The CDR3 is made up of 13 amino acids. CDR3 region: CASSLAAYTEAFF. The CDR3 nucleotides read TGTGCCAGCAGCTTAGCTGCGTACACTGAAGCTTTCTTT.

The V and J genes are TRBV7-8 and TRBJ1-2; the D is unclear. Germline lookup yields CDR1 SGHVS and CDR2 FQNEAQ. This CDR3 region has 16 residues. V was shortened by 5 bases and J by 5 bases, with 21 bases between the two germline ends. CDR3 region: CASSPKVGDTPYGYTF. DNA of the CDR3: TGTGCCAGCAGCCCCAAGGTTGGCGACACTCCGTATGGCTACACCTTC.

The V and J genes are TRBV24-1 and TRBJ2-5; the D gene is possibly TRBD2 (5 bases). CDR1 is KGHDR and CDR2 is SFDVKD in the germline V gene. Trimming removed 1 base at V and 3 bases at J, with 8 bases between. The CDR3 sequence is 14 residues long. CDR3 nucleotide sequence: TGTGCCACCAGTGATTTCGAGGGTAAAGAGACCCAGTACTTC. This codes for CATSDFEGKETQYF.

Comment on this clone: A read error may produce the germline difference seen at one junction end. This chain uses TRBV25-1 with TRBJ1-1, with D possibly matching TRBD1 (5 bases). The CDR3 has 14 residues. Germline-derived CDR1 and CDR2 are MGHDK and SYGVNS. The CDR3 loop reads CAGSEMGTVNVAFF. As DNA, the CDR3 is TGTGCCGGCAGTGAAATGGGGACCGTCAATGTAGCTTTCTTT.

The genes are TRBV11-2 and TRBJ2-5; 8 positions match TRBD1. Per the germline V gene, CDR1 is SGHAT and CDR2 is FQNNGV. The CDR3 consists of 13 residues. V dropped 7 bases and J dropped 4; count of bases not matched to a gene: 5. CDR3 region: CASNRDRLETQYF. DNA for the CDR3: TGTGCCAGCAACCGGGACAGGTTAGAGACCCAGTACTTC.

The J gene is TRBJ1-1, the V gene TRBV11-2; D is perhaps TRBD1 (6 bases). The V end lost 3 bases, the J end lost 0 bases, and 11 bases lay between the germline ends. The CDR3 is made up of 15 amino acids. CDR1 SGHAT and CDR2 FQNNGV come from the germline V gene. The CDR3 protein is CASSFYDRLNTEAFF. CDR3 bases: TGTGCCAGCAGCTTCTACGACAGGCTGAACACTGAAGCTTTCTTT.

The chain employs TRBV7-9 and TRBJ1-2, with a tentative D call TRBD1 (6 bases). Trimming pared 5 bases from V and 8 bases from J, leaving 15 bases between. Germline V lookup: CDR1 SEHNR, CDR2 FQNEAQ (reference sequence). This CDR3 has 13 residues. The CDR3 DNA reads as TGTGCCAGCAGCCAAAAACAGGGTTACGGCTACACCTTC. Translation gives CASSQKQGYGYTF.

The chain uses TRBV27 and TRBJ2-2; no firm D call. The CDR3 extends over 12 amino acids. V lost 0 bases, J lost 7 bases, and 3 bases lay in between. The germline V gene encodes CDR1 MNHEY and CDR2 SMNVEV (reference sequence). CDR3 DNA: TGTGCCAGCAGTTTATCGGGCGGGGAGCTGTTTTTT. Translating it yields CASSLSGGELFF.

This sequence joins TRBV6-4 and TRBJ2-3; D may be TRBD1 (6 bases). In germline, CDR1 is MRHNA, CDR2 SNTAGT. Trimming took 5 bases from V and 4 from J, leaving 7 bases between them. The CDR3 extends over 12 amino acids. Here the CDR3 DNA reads TGTGCCAGCAGTAGGGGGTCAGATACGCAGTATTTT. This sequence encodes CASSRGSDTQYF.

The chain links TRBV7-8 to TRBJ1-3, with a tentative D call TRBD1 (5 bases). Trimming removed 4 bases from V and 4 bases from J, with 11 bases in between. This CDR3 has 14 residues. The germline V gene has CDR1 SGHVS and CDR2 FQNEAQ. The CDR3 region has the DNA TGTGCCAGCAGCTCTAACGGGGCAGGAAACACCATATATTTT. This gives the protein CASSSNGAGNTIYF. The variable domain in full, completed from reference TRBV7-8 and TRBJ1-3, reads GAGVSQSPRYKVAKRGQDVALRCDPISGHVSLFWYQQALGQGPEFLTYFQNEAQLDKSGLPSDRFFAERPEGSVSTLKIQRTQQEDSAVYLCASSSNGAGNTIYFGEGSWLTVV.

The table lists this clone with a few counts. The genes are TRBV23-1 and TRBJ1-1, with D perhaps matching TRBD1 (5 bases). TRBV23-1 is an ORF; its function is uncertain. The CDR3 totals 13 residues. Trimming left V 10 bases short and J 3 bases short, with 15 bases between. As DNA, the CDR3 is TGCGCCAAAATCCTCCCGGGGGACACTGAAGCTTTCTTT. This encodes CAKILPGDTEAFF.

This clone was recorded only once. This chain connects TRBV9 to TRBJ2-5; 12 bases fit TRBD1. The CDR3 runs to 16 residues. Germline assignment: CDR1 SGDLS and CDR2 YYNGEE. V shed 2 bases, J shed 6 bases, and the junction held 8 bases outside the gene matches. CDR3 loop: CASSVIGTGGIKTQYF. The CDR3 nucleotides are TGTGCCAGCAGCGTTATCGGGACAGGGGGCATAAAGACCCAGTACTTC.

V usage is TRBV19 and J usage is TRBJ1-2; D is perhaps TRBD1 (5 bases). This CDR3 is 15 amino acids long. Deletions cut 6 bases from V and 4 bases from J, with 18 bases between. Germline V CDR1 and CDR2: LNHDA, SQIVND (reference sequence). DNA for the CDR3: TGTGCCAGTAGCCTCGCGAGCAGGGCGGGCTATGGCTACACCTTC. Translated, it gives CASSLASRAGYGYTF.